This T cell receptor beta chain was obtained from a study of cytomegalovirus exposure and HLA in healthy donors. Germline assignment: CDR1 SGHNT and CDR2 YYREEE (reference sequence). The length of the CDR3 is 15 residues. J lost 7 bases, V lost 1 base, and 10 bases had no gene match. Both 60 Vbeta primers and 13 Jbeta primers went into the PCR. Clones were sequenced by immunoSEQ multiplex PCR, and TCRdb holds only the in-frame ones, with some missing. The profile shows about 140,000 clones, roughly four fifths of them singletons. Sample: PBMCs. V is TRBV5-4 and J is TRBJ1-1; 7 bases fit TRBD1. The source of this sequence is a man between 40 and 49 years old in good health and CMV-seropositive. The CDR3 loop reads CASSLRAEGAVEAFF. The CDR3, as DNA: TGTGCCAGCAGCTTGAGGGCCGAGGGGGCAGTTGAAGCTTTCTTT.